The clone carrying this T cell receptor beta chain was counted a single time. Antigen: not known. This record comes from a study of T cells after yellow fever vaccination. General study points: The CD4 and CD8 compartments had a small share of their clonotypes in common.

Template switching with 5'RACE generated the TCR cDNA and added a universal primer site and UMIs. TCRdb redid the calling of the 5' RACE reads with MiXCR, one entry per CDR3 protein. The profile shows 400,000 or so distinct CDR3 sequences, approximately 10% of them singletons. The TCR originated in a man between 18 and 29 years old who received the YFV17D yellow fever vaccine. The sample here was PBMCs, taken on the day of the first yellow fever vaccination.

Written as DNA, the CDR3 is TGTGCCATCAGTGTAGGGGGACTCAAACGGGGCAATGAGCAGTTCTTC. Protein sequence: CAISVGGLKRGNEQFF. The chain carries TRBV10-3 and TRBJ2-1; possibly TRBD1 or TRBD2 for D (6 bases each). The germline gives CDR1 ENHRY, CDR2 SYGVKD. Trimming removed 4 bases from V and 6 bases from J, with 19 bases in between. The CDR3 has 16 amino acids.